Each of the 21 T cell receptor beta chains below was sequenced from the same sample in a study of OX40 agonist ivuxolimab in advanced cancers. Measured with immunoSEQ multiplex PCR; TCRdb has only the in-frame clones, and not every one. Of about 110,000 clones in the sample, 75% to 95% are singletons; the top ten hold roughly 0.61%. The sample here was CD4+ or CD8+ T cells sorted from blood, taken in a trial of the OX40 agonist ivuxolimab. These receptor sequences come from an adult with an advanced solid tumor such as melanoma, head and neck, liver or kidney cancer.

V and J are TRBV7-3 and TRBJ2-2, with TRBD2 matching over 10 bases. J lost 2 bases, V lost 5 bases, and 2 bases had no gene match. CDR3 length: 15 amino acids. Germline V gives CDR1 SGHTA, CDR2 FQGTGA. The CDR3 is CASSRTSGNTGELFF. The CDR3 DNA reads TGTGCCAGCAGCCGGACTAGCGGAAACACCGGGGAGCTGTTTTTT.

The chain joins TRBV6-1 to TRBJ1-3; D perhaps matches TRBD1 (5 bases). The CDR3 has 15 amino acids. Germline assignment: CDR1 MNHNS and CDR2 SASEGT. Deletions cut 8 bases from V and 0 bases from J, with 14 bases between. CDR3 loop: CASHPGGDSGNTIYF. In DNA, the CDR3 is TGTGCCAGCCACCCCGGGGGAGACTCTGGAAACACCATATATTTT.

The chain couples TRBV5-4 to TRBJ1-1; 7 bases match TRBD1. This CDR3 comprises 15 residues. V shed 4 bases, J shed 3 bases, and the junction held 9 bases outside the gene matches. The germline CDR1 and CDR2 sequences are SGHNT and YYREEE (reference sequence). CDR3 sequence (DNA): TGTGCCAGCAGCGGAGGGACAGCCCGCTACACTGAAGCTTTCTTT. Its protein product is CASSGGTARYTEAFF.

The chain recombines TRBV2 with TRBJ2-7; D unresolved. Trimming removed 0 bases from V and 4 bases from J, with 13 bases in between. The CDR3 is 15 residues long. Germline values: CDR1 SNHLY, CDR2 FYNNEI. The CDR3 DNA reads TGTGCCAGCAGTGAAGCGCTTCAGGTAGCTTACGAGCAGTACTTC. Protein sequence: CASSEALQVAYEQYF. Supplemented by reference TRBV2 and TRBJ2-7, the full variable domain reads EPEVTQTPSHQVTQMGQEVILRCVPISNHLYFYWYRQILGQKVEFLVSFYNNEISEKSEIFDDQFSVERPDGSNFTLKIRSTKLEDSAMYFCASSEALQVAYEQYFGPGTRLTVT.

A few counts support this clone. The rearrangement joins TRBV19 to TRBJ1-1; D possibly corresponds to TRBD1 (5 bases). The CDR3 is made up of 16 amino acids. Germline CDR1 is LNHDA and CDR2 is SQIVND (reference sequence). Trimming removed 4 bases from V and 1 base from J, with 16 bases in between. The CDR3 coding sequence is TGTGCCAGTAGTACCCCGCAGGGCGGAGCGAACACTGAAGCTTTCTTT. As protein: CASSTPQGGANTEAFF.

The table lists this clone with a count of one. The chain employs TRBV30 and TRBJ1-5, with D possibly TRBD1 on 6 matching bases. Germline values: CDR1 GTSNPN, CDR2 SVGIG (reference sequence). V lost 3 bases, J lost 4 bases, and 10 bases lay in between. The CDR3 runs to 13 residues. This chain's CDR3 is CAWSRGKNQPQHF. In DNA, the CDR3 is TGTGCCTGGAGCAGGGGAAAAAATCAGCCCCAGCATTTT.

The gene calls are TRBV2 and TRBJ2-1; TRBD2 might be the D (5 bases). The CDR3 runs 15 residues. Trimming left V 7 bases short and J 2 bases short, with 15 bases between. Germline CDR1 reads SNHLY; CDR2 reads FYNNEI. Written as DNA, the CDR3 is TGTGCCAGCAAGGTTAGTGGCGGGCCCTACAATGAGCAGTTCTTC. It codes for CASKVSGGPYNEQFF.

The chain carries TRBV4-1 and TRBJ1-6; 8 positions match TRBD1. The V and J ends lost 2 bases and 7 bases, in that order; junction bases with no gene match: 10. The CDR3 loop spans 17 amino acids. From germline, CDR1 is MGHRA and CDR2 YSYEKL. The CDR3 protein is CASSQPPGQGWNSPLHF. The CDR3 DNA reads as TGCGCCAGCAGCCAACCTCCTGGACAGGGATGGAATTCACCCCTCCACTTT.

This clone was counted a few times. Here the CDR3 reads CATRRYTGELFF. CDR3 DNA sequence: TGTGCCACCAGACGTTACACCGGGGAGCTGTTTTTT. This sequence joins TRBV2 and TRBJ2-2; no clear D. Trimming cost V 10 bases and J 3 bases, with 9 bases left between them. The CDR3 extends over 12 amino acids. Per germline, CDR1 SNHLY and CDR2 FYNNEI.

The rearrangement links TRBV19 to TRBJ1-1; D uncertain. The CDR3 has 14 residues. V was pared by 7 bases and J by 5 bases, with 17 bases between. Per the germline V gene, CDR1 is LNHDA and CDR2 is SQIVND (reference sequence). The DNA of the CDR3 is TGTGCCAGTATCCCAGGTAGGGTGGGAACTGAAGCTTTCTTT. This gives the protein CASIPGRVGTEAFF.

In this sample, this clone turned up once. The chain is built from TRBV19 and TRBJ1-2; D might be TRBD1 (6 bases). The CDR3 runs to 15 residues. The germline gives CDR1 LNHDA, CDR2 SQIVND (reference sequence). V shed 4 bases and J shed 1 base, with 13 bases lying between them. The CDR3 sequence is CASSTGQSFNYGYTF. The CDR3, as DNA: TGTGCCAGTAGTACTGGACAGAGCTTTAACTATGGCTACACCTTC.

This clone has a single count. The chain couples TRBV7-6 to TRBJ2-5; unclear D gene. Germline values: CDR1 SGHVS, CDR2 FNYEAQ. Trimming cost V 4 bases and J 4 bases, with 10 bases left between them. The length of the CDR3 is 13 residues. For the CDR3, the DNA is TGTGCCAGCAGCTCAAGCAATGTAGAGACCCAGTACTTC. Translation gives CASSSSNVETQYF.

The chain has TRBV6-1 and TRBJ2-3; 10 nucleotides match TRBD2. The germline CDR1 and CDR2 sequences are MNHNS and SASEGT. The length of the CDR3 is 14 residues. V was pared by 10 bases and J by 6 bases, with 10 bases of the junction left unmatched. The CDR3 DNA follows: TGTGCCACAAGACTAGCGGGTGAGGGGGATACGCAGTATTTT. Protein sequence: CATRLAGEGDTQYF.

This chain links TRBV6-5 with TRBJ2-7, with TRBD1 matching over 9 bases. The CDR3 contains 14 residues. Germline V gene lookup returns CDR1 MNHEY and CDR2 SVGAGI. After removal of 6 bases from V and 0 bases from J, the junction contained 3 bases not matched to a gene. The CDR3 DNA reads TGTGCCAGCAGAGGGACAGGGTCCTCCTACGAGCAGTACTTC. Protein sequence: CASRGTGSSYEQYF.

This clone occurred once. The J gene is TRBJ1-5, the V gene TRBV30; D call uncertain. Trimming removed 4 bases at V and 6 bases at J, with 13 bases between. Germline values: CDR1 GTSNPN, CDR2 SVGIG (reference sequence). There are 13 residues in the CDR3. DNA of the CDR3: TGTGCCTGGACCCCCGATTGGGGTCAGCCCCAGCATTTT. This sequence encodes CAWTPDWGQPQHF.

This clone came up a few times. The J gene is TRBJ1-5, the V gene TRBV7-9; TRBD1 is a possible D gene (5 bases). Trimming removed 5 bases from V and 7 bases from J, with 12 bases in between. The germline V gene has CDR1 SEHNR and CDR2 FQNEAQ (reference sequence). This CDR3 contains 13 residues. The CDR3 protein is CASSPQGGQPQHF. The CDR3, as DNA: TGTGCCAGCAGCCCGCAGGGTGGACAGCCCCAGCATTTT.

V usage is TRBV30 and J usage is TRBJ2-3; D gene unclear. CDR1 is GTSNPN and CDR2 is SVGIG in the germline V gene (reference sequence). This CDR3 region has 14 residues. V dropped 3 bases and J dropped 0 bases, with 10 bases sitting between them. CDR3 loop: CAWSRILSTDTQYF. In DNA form, the CDR3 reads TGTGCCTGGAGCCGTATACTAAGCACAGATACGCAGTATTTT.

This chain joins TRBV30 and TRBJ2-5, with D perhaps matching TRBD1 (6 bases). The germline V gene has CDR1 GTSNPN and CDR2 SVGIG (reference sequence). V was trimmed by 4 bases and J by 1 base, leaving 7 bases between them. The CDR3 extends over 12 amino acids. The CDR3, as DNA: TGTGCCTGGAAGGACAGCCAAGAGACCCAGTACTTC. It translates to CAWKDSQETQYF. Full variable domain (remainder filled in from reference TRBV30 and TRBJ2-5): SQTIHQWPATLVQPVGSPLSLECTVEGTSNPNLYWYRQAAGRGLQLLFYSVGIGQISSEVPQNLSASRPQDRQFILSSKKLLLSDSGFYLCAWKDSQETQYFGPGTRLLVL.

The chain carries TRBV6-1 and TRBJ1-1; D gene ambiguous. The CDR3 sequence is 12 residues long. The germline gives CDR1 MNHNS, CDR2 SASEGT. V was trimmed by 7 bases and J by 2 bases, leaving 8 bases between them. CDR3 protein: CASNILNTEAFF. The CDR3 DNA reads TGTGCCAGCAATATCCTCAACACTGAAGCTTTCTTT.

The gene calls are TRBV7-9 and TRBJ1-3; possibly TRBD1 for D (5 bases). V was shortened by 0 bases and J by 0 bases, with 12 bases between the two germline ends. The CDR3 is 17 amino acids. Germline loops: CDR1 SEHNR, CDR2 FQNEAQ (reference sequence). CDR3: CASSLASGILSGNTIYF. The CDR3 DNA reads TGTGCCAGCAGCTTAGCATCAGGGATCCTCTCTGGAAACACCATATATTTT.

The chain carries TRBV10-3 and TRBJ2-7, with 8 bases identical to TRBD2. The CDR3 is 16 amino acids. Germline V CDR1 and CDR2: ENHRY, SYGVKD. The J segment lost 0 bases and the V segment lost 6 bases, leaving 10 bases of the junction unmatched. For the CDR3, the DNA is TGTGCCATCAGGGGTTCGGTGCGGGGGGACTCCTACGAGCAGTACTTC. Translating it yields CAIRGSVRGDSYEQYF.